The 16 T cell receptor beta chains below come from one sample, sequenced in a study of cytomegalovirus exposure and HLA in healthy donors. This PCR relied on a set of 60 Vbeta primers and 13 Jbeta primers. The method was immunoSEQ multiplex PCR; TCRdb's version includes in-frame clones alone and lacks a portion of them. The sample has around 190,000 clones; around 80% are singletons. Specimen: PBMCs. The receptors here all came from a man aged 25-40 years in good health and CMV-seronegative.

The CDR3 nucleotides read TGTGCCAGCAGCGTAGCTATAACGACTTACTCCTACAATGAGCAGTTCTTC. It encodes CASSVAITTYSYNEQFF. The J gene is TRBJ2-1, the V gene TRBV9; D remains unclear. The CDR3 runs to 17 residues. Trimming removed 0 bases at V and 0 bases at J, with 13 bases between. Germline V gene sequence: CDR1 SGDLS, CDR2 YYNGEE.

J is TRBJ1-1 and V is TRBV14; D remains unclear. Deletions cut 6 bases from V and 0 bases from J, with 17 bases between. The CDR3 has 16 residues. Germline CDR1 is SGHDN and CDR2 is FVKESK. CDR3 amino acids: CASSEAGWQMNTEAFF. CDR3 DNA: TGTGCCAGCAGTGAAGCGGGCTGGCAGATGAACACTGAAGCTTTCTTT.

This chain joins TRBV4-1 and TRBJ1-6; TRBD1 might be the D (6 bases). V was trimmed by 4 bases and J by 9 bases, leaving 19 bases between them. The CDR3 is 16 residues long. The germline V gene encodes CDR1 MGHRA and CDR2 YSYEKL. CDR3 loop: CASSPPGTGTTSPLHF. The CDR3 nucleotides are TGCGCCAGCAGCCCACCGGGCACAGGGACAACTTCACCCCTCCACTTT.

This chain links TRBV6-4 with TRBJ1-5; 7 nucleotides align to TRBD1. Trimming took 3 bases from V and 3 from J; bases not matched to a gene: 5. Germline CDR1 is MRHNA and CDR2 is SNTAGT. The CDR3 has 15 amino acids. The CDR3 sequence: CASSEGQGVNQPQHF. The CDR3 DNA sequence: TGTGCCAGCAGTGAAGGGCAGGGGGTCAATCAGCCCCAGCATTTT.

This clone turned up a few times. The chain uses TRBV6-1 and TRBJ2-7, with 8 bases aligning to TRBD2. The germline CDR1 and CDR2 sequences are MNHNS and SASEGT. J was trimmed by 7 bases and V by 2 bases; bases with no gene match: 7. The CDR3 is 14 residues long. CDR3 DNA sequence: TGTGCCAGCAGTGAATATCGGGGGGGTGGGGAGCAGTACTTC. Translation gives CASSEYRGGGEQYF.

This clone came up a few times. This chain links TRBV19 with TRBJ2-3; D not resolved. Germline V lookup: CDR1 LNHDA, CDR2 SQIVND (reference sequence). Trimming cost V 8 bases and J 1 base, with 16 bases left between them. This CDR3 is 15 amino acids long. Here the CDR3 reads CASSTLLSGTDTQYF. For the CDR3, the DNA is TGTGCCAGTTCGACCTTATTGAGCGGCACAGATACGCAGTATTTT.

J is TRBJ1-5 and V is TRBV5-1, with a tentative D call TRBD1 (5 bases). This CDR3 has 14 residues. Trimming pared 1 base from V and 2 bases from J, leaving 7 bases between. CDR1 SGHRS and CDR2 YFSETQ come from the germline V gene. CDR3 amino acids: CASSLWGGNQPQHF. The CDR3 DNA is TGCGCCAGCAGCTTGTGGGGGGGCAATCAGCCCCAGCATTTT.

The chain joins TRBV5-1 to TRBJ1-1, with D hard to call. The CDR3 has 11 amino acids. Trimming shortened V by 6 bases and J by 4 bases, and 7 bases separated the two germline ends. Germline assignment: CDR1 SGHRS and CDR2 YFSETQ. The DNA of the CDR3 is TGCGCCAGCAAAGACTTCACTGAAGCTTTCTTT. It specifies CASKDFTEAFF.

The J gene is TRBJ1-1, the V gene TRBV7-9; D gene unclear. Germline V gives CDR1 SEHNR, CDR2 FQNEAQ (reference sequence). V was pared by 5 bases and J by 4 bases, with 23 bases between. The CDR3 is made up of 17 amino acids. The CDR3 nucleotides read TGTGCCAGCAGCCTGCTCTTTCTGAATGGTGTCGGCACTGAAGCTTTCTTT. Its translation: CASSLLFLNGVGTEAFF. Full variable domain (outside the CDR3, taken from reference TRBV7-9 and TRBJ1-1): DTGVSQNPRHKITKRGQNVTFRCDPISEHNRLYWYRQTLGQGPEFLTYFQNEAQLEKSRLLSDRFSAERPKGSFSTLEIQRTEQGDSAMYLCASSLLFLNGVGTEAFFGQGTRLTVV.

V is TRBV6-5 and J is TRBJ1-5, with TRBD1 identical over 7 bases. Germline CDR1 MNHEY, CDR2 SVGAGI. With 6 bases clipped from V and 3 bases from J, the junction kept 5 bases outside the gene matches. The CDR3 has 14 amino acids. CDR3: CASRGTDFNQPQHF. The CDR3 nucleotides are TGTGCCAGCAGGGGGACAGATTTCAATCAGCCCCAGCATTTT.

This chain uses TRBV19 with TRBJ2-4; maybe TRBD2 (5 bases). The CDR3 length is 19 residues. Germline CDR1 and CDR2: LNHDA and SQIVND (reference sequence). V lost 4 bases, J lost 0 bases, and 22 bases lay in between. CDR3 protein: CASSTPRDAGILAKNIQYF. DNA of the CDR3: TGTGCCAGTAGTACCCCCCGGGATGCGGGTATACTAGCCAAAAACATTCAGTACTTC.

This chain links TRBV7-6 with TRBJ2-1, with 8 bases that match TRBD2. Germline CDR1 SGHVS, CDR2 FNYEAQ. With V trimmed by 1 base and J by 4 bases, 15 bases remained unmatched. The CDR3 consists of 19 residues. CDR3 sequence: CASSLVPSGPLGGYNEQFF. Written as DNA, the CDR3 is TGTGCCAGCAGCTTAGTTCCTAGCGGGCCTTTAGGTGGTTACAATGAGCAGTTCTTC.

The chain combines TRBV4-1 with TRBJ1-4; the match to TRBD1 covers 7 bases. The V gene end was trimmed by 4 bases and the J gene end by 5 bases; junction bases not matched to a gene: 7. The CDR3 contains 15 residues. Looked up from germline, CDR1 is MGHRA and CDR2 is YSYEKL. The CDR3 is CASSLRDSSNEKLFF. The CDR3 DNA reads TGCGCCAGCAGCCTCCGGGACAGTTCAAATGAAAAACTGTTTTTT.

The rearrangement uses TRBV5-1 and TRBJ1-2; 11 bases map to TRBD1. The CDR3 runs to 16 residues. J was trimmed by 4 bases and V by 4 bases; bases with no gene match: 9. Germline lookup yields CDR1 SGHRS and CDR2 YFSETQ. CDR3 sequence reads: CASSPGQGVYFYGYTF. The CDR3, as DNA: TGCGCCAGCAGCCCGGGACAGGGGGTCTATTTCTATGGCTACACCTTC.

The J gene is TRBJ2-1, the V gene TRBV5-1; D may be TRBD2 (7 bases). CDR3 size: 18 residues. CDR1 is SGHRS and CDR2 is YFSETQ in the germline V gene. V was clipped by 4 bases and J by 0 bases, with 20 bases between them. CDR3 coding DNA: TGCGCCAGCAGCCCAATAGGGGGGGCGGGGAGCTCCTACAATGAGCAGTTCTTC. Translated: CASSPIGGAGSSYNEQFF.

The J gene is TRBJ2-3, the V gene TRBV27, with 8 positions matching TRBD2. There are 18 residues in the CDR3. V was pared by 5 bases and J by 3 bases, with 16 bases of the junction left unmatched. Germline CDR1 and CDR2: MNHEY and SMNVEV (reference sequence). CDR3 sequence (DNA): TGTGCCAGCAGTGAATGGACAGAAGCGGGAGTGAGGACAGATACGCAGTATTTT. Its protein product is CASSEWTEAGVRTDTQYF.